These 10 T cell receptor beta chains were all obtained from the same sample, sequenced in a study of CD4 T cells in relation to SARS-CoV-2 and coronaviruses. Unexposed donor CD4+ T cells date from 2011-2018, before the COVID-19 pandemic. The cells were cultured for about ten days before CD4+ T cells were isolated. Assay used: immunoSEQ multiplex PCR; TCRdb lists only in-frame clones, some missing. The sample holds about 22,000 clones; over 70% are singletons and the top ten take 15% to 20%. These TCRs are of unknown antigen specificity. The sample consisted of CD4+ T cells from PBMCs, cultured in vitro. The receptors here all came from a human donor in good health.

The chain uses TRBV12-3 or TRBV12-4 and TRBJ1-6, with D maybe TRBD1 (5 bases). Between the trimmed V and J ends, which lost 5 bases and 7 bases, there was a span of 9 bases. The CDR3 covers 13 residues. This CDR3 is CASSRQMNSPLHF. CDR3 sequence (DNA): TGTGCCAGCAGTAGACAGATGAATTCACCCCTCCACTTT.

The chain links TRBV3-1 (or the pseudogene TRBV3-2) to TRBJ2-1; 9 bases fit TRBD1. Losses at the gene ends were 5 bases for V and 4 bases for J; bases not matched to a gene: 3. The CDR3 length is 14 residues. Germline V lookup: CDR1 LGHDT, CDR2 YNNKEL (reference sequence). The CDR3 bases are TGTGCCAGCAGCAGACAGGGGGTATACAATGAGCAGTTCTTC. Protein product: CASSRQGVYNEQFF.

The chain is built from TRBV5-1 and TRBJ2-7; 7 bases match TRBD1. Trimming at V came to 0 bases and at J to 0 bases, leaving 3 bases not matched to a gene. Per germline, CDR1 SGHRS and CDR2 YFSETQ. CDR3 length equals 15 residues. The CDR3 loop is CASSLGGQNSYEQYF. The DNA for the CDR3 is TGCGCCAGCAGCTTGGGGGGACAGAACTCCTACGAGCAGTACTTC.

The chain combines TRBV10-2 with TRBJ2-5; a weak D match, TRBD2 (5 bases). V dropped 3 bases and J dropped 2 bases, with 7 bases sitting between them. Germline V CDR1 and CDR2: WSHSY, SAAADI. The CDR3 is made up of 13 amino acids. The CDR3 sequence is CASSEAAQETQYF. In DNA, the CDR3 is TGCGCCAGCAGTGAAGCGGCACAAGAGACCCAGTACTTC.

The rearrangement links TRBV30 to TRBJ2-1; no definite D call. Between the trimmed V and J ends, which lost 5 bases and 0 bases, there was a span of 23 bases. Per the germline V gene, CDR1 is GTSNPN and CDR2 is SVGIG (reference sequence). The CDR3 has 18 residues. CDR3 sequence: CAWAADLLVERSYNEQFF. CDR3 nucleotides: TGTGCCTGGGCGGCAGATCTCCTTGTGGAACGCTCCTACAATGAGCAGTTCTTC.

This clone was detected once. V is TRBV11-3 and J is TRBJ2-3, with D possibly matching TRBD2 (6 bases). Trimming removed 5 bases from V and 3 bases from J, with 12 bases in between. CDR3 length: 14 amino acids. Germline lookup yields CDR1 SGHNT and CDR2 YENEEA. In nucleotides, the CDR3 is TGTGCCAGCAGCAGATCGGGGACTACAGATACGCAGTATTTT. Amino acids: CASSRSGTTDTQYF.

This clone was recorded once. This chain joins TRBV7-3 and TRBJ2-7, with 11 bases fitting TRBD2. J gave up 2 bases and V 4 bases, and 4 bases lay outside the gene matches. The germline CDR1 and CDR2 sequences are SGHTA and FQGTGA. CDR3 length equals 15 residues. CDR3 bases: TGTGCCAGCAGCTCCGGGACTAGCGGACCCTACGAGCAGTACTTC. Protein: CASSSGTSGPYEQYF. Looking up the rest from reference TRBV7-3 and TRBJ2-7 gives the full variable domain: GAGVSQTPSNKVTEKGKYVELRCDPISGHTALYWYRQSLGQGPEFLIYFQGTGAADDSGLPNDRFFAVRPEGSVSTLKIQRTERGDSAVYLCASSSGTSGPYEQYFGPGTRLTVT.

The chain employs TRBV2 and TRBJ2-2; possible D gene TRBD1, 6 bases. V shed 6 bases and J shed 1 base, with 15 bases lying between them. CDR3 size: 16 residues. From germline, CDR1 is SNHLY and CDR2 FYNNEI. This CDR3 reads CASSVTGTRNTGELFF. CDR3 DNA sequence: TGTGCCAGCAGCGTTACAGGGACCCGGAACACCGGGGAGCTGTTTTTT. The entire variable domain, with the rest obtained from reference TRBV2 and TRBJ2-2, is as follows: EPEVTQTPSHQVTQMGQEVILRCVPISNHLYFYWYRQILGQKVEFLVSFYNNEISEKSEIFDDQFSVERPDGSNFTLKIRSTKLEDSAMYFCASSVTGTRNTGELFFGEGSRLTVL.

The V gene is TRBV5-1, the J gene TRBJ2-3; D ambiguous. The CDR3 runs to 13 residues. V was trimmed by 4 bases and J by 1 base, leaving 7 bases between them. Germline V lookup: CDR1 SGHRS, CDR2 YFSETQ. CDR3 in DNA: TGCGCCAGCAGCGAGAGTGGCACAGATACGCAGTATTTT. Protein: CASSESGTDTQYF.

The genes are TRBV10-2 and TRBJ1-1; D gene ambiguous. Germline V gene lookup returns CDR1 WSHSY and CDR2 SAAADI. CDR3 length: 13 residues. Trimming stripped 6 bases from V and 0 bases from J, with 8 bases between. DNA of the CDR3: TGCGCCAGCAGAGGACGGTTGAACACTGAAGCTTTCTTT. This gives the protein CASRGRLNTEAFF.